This TCR beta chain came from a study of siplizumab effects on memory and regulatory T cells. The CDR3 is 13 amino acids. Germline V gene data show CDR1 as ENHRY and CDR2 as SYGVKD. The trim removed 7 bases at V and 5 bases at J, leaving 2 bases unmatched. Sequenced by immunoSEQ multiplex PCR; TCRdb stores in-frame clones only, minus some. The data hold 98,000 or so clones, with about 94% observed a single time. The material sequenced was Tregs sorted from blood. This clonotype was sampled from a human donor in good health. The chain uses TRBV10-3 and TRBJ1-2, with 12 nucleotides matching TRBD1. CDR3 protein: CAITGQGAYGYTF. The CDR3 DNA sequence: TGTGCCATCACGGGACAGGGGGCTTATGGCTACACCTTC.